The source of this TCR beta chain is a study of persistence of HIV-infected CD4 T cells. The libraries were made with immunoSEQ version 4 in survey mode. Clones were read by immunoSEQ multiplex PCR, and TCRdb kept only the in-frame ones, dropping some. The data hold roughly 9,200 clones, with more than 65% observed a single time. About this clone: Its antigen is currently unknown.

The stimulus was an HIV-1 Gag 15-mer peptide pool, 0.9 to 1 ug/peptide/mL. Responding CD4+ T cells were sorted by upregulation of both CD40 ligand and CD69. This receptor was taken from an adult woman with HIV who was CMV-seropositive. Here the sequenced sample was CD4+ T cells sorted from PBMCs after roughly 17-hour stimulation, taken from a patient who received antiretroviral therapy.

The DNA of the CDR3 is TGTGCCAGGGATATTGGGCAGGCATCCCTCATCTCCTACAATGAGCAGTTCTTC. This translates into CARDIGQASLISYNEQFF. V and J are TRBV19 and TRBJ2-1; D is undetermined. Germline V CDR1 and CDR2: LNHDA, SQIVND (reference sequence). The CDR3 has 18 amino acids. The germline V and J ends were trimmed by 9 bases and 0 bases, with 24 bases remaining between them.